Listed below are T cell receptor beta chains from one sample, sequenced in a study of CD8+ T cells in alopecia areata. Method: immunoSEQ multiplex PCR; TCRdb's copy keeps in-frame clones and lacks some. Of fewer than 350,000 clones in the sample, roughly 50% were seen once. Sequences were derived from CD4+ T cells sorted from blood, sampled at week 24, from a patient treated with tofacitinib. These receptor sequences come from a human donor with alopecia areata. The CDR3 runs from the conserved cysteine through the conserved F or W. The D gene is left open where the match is weak. Part of the rows lack a size; the others show once, few, many or a class for expanded clones.

clone_size j_call d_call v_call cdr3_aa
. TRBJ1-2 . TRBV29-1 CSVEKGYGYTF
few TRBJ2-6 . TRBV30 CAWSRGDANVLTF
. TRBJ2-3 TRBD2 TRBV4-1 CASSQGSAGVRTDTQYF
few TRBJ2-3 . TRBV6-5 CASSGQTSTDTQYF
. TRBJ2-7 TRBD2 TRBV2 CASTERGTSYEQYF
few TRBJ1-2 TRBD1 TRBV7-8 CASSLVGGQIPNYGYTF
. TRBJ1-2 . TRBV29-1 CSVGAGRRALLGYTF
. TRBJ2-1 . TRBV30 CACKTGSEISLGEQFF
. TRBJ2-5 TRBD1 TRBV18 CASSQTQGDQETQYF
few TRBJ2-7 . TRBV29-1 CSVNRDTEQYF
few TRBJ2-4 . TRBV23-1 CASSLLEQAKNIQYF
. TRBJ2-5 . TRBV6-5 CASSQHETQYF
. TRBJ2-5 TRBD2 TRBV30 CAWKESGVYQETQYF
few TRBJ2-7 TRBD1 TRBV5-1 CASSFPDRGFEQYF
few TRBJ2-7 . TRBV28 CASTPTGGSGLEQYF
few TRBJ2-7 . TRBV7-2 CASSLDFNRYEQYF
. TRBJ2-5 TRBD2 TRBV5-1 CASSLVSRLAGVETQYF
. TRBJ1-6 . TRBV11-1 CASSTQGNNSPLHF
few TRBJ1-2 . TRBV29-1 CSAGGQWTYGYTF
. TRBJ1-2 . TRBV30 CAWSVPPPMPYANYGYTF
. TRBJ2-1 TRBD2 TRBV20-1 CSAGLANEQFF
. TRBJ1-6 . TRBV30 CAWSVKGDSPLHF
. TRBJ2-3 TRBD2 TRBV7-9 CASSQSGADTQYF
. TRBJ2-3 . TRBV2 CASIRISGHDTQYF
. TRBJ1-2 TRBD1 TRBV7-9 CASSNRGQDYGYTF
. TRBJ1-1 TRBD1 TRBV5-6 CASRPTGGTEAFF
. TRBJ2-3 . TRBV9 CASSVDGTSTDTQYF
few TRBJ2-5 . TRBV7-9 CASSLASETQYF
. TRBJ2-7 . TRBV29-1 CSVEDTGTGQYF
few TRBJ2-7 . TRBV9 CASSPTPGRIGLAYEQYF
. TRBJ1-1 . TRBV29-1 CSVPRGGITEAFF
. TRBJ2-1 TRBD2 TRBV30 CAWTPGLAYNEQFF
. TRBJ1-2 . TRBV5-1 CASSAGRQLLYTF
. TRBJ2-7 TRBD1 TRBV7-2 CASSPIGQGFYEQYF
few TRBJ2-3 . TRBV29-1 CSVALTDTQYF
. TRBJ2-7 TRBD1 TRBV7-6 CASSLEAPDRGYEQYF
. TRBJ1-6 TRBD1 TRBV10-3 CATTAGTGGSPLHF
. TRBJ1-6 TRBD1 TRBV29-1 CSVRDRGNSPLHF
few TRBJ2-3 TRBD2 TRBV30 CAWGDSGGAPDTQYF
. TRBJ1-5 . TRBV5-1 CASSLDGGNQPQHF
. TRBJ2-7 . TRBV6-5 CASSQPSGTYEQYF
. TRBJ2-1 TRBD1 TRBV9 CASSVGSGGDYNEQFF
few TRBJ2-2 . TRBV28 CASSLSYGELFF
few TRBJ2-3 TRBD2 TRBV29-1 CTIAGVIGDTQYF
few TRBJ2-7 TRBD1 TRBV29-1 CSVSRDRYSTGEEQYF